This T cell receptor (beta chain) was identified during a study of CD8 T cells in ankylosing spondylitis. TCRdb re-called the 5' RACE reads with MiXCR, one entry per CDR3 protein. The table includes 250,000 to 350,000 distinct CDR3 sequences, around 18% detected once. This clonotype showed up just a few times. Trimming removed 5 bases from V and 5 bases from J; junction bases left unmatched: 21. Germline V gene lookup returns CDR1 MNHEY and CDR2 SVGEGT. CDR3 length: 21 residues. The sample consisted of blood, either unsorted or a sorted T cell fraction (not recorded which). The receptor comes from a male donor with ankylosing spondylitis or in good health (not recorded which). The chain joins TRBV6-2 or TRBV6-3 to TRBJ2-1; 13 bases are a match to TRBD2. CDR3 DNA: TGTGCCAGCAGTCCGACGAGGGTGACTAGCGGGAGGTTTCGGCTACACAATGAGCAGTTCTTC. This sequence encodes CASSPTRVTSGRFRLHNEQFF.